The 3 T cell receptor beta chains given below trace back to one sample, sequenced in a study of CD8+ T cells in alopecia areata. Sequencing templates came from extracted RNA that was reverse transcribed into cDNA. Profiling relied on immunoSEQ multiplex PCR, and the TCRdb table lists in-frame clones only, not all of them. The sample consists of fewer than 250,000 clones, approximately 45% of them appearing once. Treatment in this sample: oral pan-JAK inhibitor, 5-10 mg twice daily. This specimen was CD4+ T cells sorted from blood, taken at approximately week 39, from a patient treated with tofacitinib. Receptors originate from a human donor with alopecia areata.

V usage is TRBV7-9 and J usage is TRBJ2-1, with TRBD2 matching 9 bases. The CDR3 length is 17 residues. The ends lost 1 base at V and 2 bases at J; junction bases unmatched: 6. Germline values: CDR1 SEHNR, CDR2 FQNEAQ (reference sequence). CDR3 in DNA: TGTGCCAGCAGCTTAGTGCGACTAGCGGAAGCCTACAATGAGCAGTTCTTC. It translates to CASSLVRLAEAYNEQFF.

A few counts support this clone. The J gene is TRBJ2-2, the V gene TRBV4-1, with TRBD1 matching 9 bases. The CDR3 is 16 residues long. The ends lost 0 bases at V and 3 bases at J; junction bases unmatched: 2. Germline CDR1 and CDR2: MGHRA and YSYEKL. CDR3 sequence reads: CASSQEGTGYTGELFF. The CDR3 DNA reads TGCGCCAGCAGCCAAGAAGGGACAGGGTACACCGGGGAGCTGTTTTTT.

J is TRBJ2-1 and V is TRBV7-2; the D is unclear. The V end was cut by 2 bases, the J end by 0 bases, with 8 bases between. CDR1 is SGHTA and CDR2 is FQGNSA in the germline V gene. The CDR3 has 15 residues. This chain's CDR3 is CASSLKGSSYNEQFF. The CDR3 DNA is TGTGCCAGCAGCTTAAAAGGGTCCTCCTACAATGAGCAGTTCTTC.